The 5 T cell receptor beta chains reported below all come from one sample, sequenced in a study of blood T cell repertoires in COVID-19. The protocol was immunoSEQ multiplex PCR, while the TCRdb copy is restricted to in-frame clones and leaves out a portion. Of around 250,000 clones in the sample, 70% to 90% are singletons; the top ten hold roughly 15%. Sequencing was performed on PBMCs or T cells enriched from blood (not recorded which). The receptors derive from a man aged 18 to 29 who had recovered from COVID-19.

The chain links TRBV18 to TRBJ2-2; tentatively, D is TRBD1 (5 bases). The CDR3 totals 15 residues. Germline V lookup: CDR1 KGHSH, CDR2 LQKENI. Trimming stripped 3 bases from V and 4 bases from J, with 12 bases between. The DNA of the CDR3 is TGTGCCAGCTCACCTCGGCAGGGTGGCACCGGGGAGCTGTTTTTT. It codes for CASSPRQGGTGELFF.

The genes are TRBV10-3 and TRBJ2-1, with D hard to call. Deletions cut 0 bases from V and 8 bases from J, with 14 bases between. The CDR3 has 15 amino acids. Germline CDR1 is ENHRY and CDR2 is SYGVKD. For the CDR3, the DNA is TGTGCCATCAGTGAGTCGCCAGGCTCTCAGGATGAGCAGTTCTTC. This encodes CAISESPGSQDEQFF.

This sequence joins TRBV19 and TRBJ1-5; D is possibly TRBD1 (6 bases). The length of the CDR3 is 14 residues. Trimming left V 9 bases short and J 7 bases short, with 19 bases between. CDR1 LNHDA and CDR2 SQIVND come from the germline V gene (reference sequence). CDR3 amino acids: CARDRGAEGQPQHF. As DNA, the CDR3 is TGTGCCAGGGATCGGGGGGCTGAAGGGCAGCCCCAGCATTTT. Combining the CDR3 with reference TRBV19 and TRBJ1-5 gives the whole variable domain DGGITQSPKYLFRKEGQNVTLSCEQNLNHDAMYWYRQDPGQGLRLIYYSQIVNDFQKGDIAEGYSVSREKKESFPLTVTSAQKNPTAFYLCARDRGAEGQPQHFGDGTRLSIL.

The CDR3 sequence: CASSLLLAASYEQYF. CDR3 sequence (DNA): TGTGCCAGCAGCCTCCTCCTAGCGGCCAGTTACGAGCAGTACTTC. J is TRBJ2-7 and V is TRBV7-9; 7 bases fit TRBD2. The V and J ends lost 5 bases and 4 bases, in that order; junction bases with no gene match: 11. Germline V CDR1 and CDR2: SEHNR, FQNEAQ (reference sequence). The CDR3 contains 15 residues. Full variable domain (remainder filled in from reference TRBV7-9 and TRBJ2-7): DTGVSQNPRHKITKRGQNVTFRCDPISEHNRLYWYRQTLGQGPEFLTYFQNEAQLEKSRLLSDRFSAERPKGSFSTLEIQRTEQGDSAMYLCASSLLLAASYEQYFGPGTRLTVT.

The chain combines TRBV12-3 or TRBV12-4 with TRBJ2-5; TRBD2 is a possible D gene (5 bases). V lost 6 bases, J lost 5 bases, and 13 bases lay in between. This CDR3 region has 13 residues. CDR3 region: CASSPLVGETQYF. DNA of the CDR3: TGTGCCAGCAGCCCACTAGTCGGGGAGACCCAGTACTTC.